This note documents a single TCR beta chain sequence. Its antigen is still unknown. This sample is drawn from a study of shared clonotypes between healthy human individuals. Study details: There were three CD4 naive, three CD4 memory, two CD8 naive and one CD8 memory plates per donor. Overall study findings and caveats: Sampling covered blood only; tissue repertoires likely differ. A limitation of the genetic and exposure-history diversity represented arose from few donors. Generation probabilities were higher for clonotypes shared across all four sorted-subset donors than for unshared ones.

CDR1 MGHRA and CDR2 YSYEKL come from the germline V gene. The CDR3 contains 18 residues. V was pared by 4 bases and J by 0 bases, with 12 bases of the junction left unmatched. Measured with immunoSEQ multiplex PCR; TCRdb has only the in-frame clones, and not every one. The repertoire consists of 2 million to 2.5 million clones, with around 92% occurring once and the leading ten covering 0.3% to 0.4%. The material sequenced was naive CD4+ T cells from PBMCs. The subset denotes: CD45RA+ positively selected. This clonotype was sampled from a man in his late teens or twenties in good health. Some clones in this sample may be carry-over from other donors' samples. The V call is TRBV4-1, the J call TRBJ2-1; 7 nucleotides match TRBD1. The CDR3 is CASSPPLDRASSYNEQFF. DNA of the CDR3: TGCGCCAGCAGCCCACCCCTTGACAGGGCGAGCTCCTACAATGAGCAGTTCTTC.